These 12 T cell receptor beta chains share one sample of origin, sequenced in a study of blood T cell repertoires in COVID-19 (dated by TCRdb to 2018 to 2021). The receptor library was made with the immunoSEQ multiplex PCR assay. TCRdb re-hosts the immuneACCESS table, in-frame sequences only. Its copies lack some clones; in the studies checked, an unresolved V gene accounts for under half of them, and the cause for the rest is not known. The sample table holds roughly 480,000 clones, of which 89% were seen once. About 1% of the sample is taken by the ten largest. Sequenced: peripheral blood. Source of these receptors: a man aged 18 to 35 with COVID-19, enrolled during active disease.

This chain joins TRBV7-8 and TRBJ1-1, with a weak D call TRBD1 (5 bases). Trimming cost V 5 bases and J 1 base, with 20 bases left between them. The germline V gene has CDR1 SGHVS and CDR2 FQNEAQ. There are 17 residues in the CDR3. CDR3 sequence (DNA): TGTGCCAGCAGCCGCGGACTGCCTGTGGGGGGGAACACTGAAGCTTTCTTT. Translating it yields CASSRGLPVGGNTEAFF.

The chain joins TRBV27 to TRBJ1-4, with 7 bases matching TRBD1. The germline CDR1 and CDR2 sequences are MNHEY and SMNVEV (reference sequence). The CDR3 consists of 15 residues. Unmatched junction bases numbered 10, after V lost 5 bases and J lost 7 bases. The DNA of the CDR3 is TGTGCCAGCAGTCCTATTGGGACAGTCTCTGAAAAACTGTTTTTT. The encoded protein is CASSPIGTVSEKLFF.

This clone has just a few counts. The chain combines TRBV11-2 with TRBJ2-7; 10 bases are a match to TRBD2. V shed 1 base, J shed 5 bases, and the junction held 14 bases outside the gene matches. The CDR3 consists of 18 residues. In germline, CDR1 is SGHAT, CDR2 FQNNGV. The CDR3 spells CASSLVRLAGAGWDEQYF. CDR3 nucleotides: TGTGCCAGCAGCTTAGTACGTCTAGCGGGAGCGGGCTGGGACGAGCAGTACTTC. Full variable domain (missing parts from reference TRBV11-2 and TRBJ2-7): EAGVAQSPRYKIIEKRQSVAFWCNPISGHATLYWYQQILGQGPKLLIQFQNNGVVDDSQLPKDRFSAERLKGVDSTLKIQPAKLEDSAVYLCASSLVRLAGAGWDEQYFGPGTRLTVT.

The CDR3 reads CASSDRTGSYNEQFF. The CDR3, as DNA: TGTGCCAGCAGTGACAGGACAGGGTCCTACAATGAGCAGTTCTTC. This rearrangement joins TRBV2 to TRBJ2-1; 8 nucleotides line up with TRBD1. The trim removed 3 bases at V and 1 base at J, leaving 2 bases unmatched. Germline CDR1 and CDR2: SNHLY and FYNNEI. The CDR3 consists of 15 residues.

V usage is TRBV11-3 and J usage is TRBJ1-2; D possibly corresponds to TRBD1 (5 bases). Trimming removed 7 bases from V and 5 bases from J, with 14 bases in between. Per the germline V gene, CDR1 is SGHNT and CDR2 is YENEEA. The CDR3 has 13 amino acids. CDR3 in amino acids: CASTLTGTYGYTF. CDR3 sequence (DNA): TGTGCCAGCACCCTTACCGGGACTTATGGCTACACCTTC.

Turning to this clone: The sample carries other DNA sequences with the same CDR3. The genes are TRBV7-9 and TRBJ1-5; no clear D gene. The CDR3 runs to 12 residues. The V end lost 4 bases, the J end lost 4 bases, and 5 bases lay between the germline ends. Germline values: CDR1 SEHNR, CDR2 FQNEAQ (reference sequence). CDR3 sequence reads: CASSSQNQPQHF. DNA of the CDR3: TGTGCCAGCAGCTCCCAGAATCAGCCCCAGCATTTT.

This chain joins TRBV2 and TRBJ2-3; D not certain. The CDR3 runs 15 residues. V was shortened by 5 bases and J by 5 bases, with 17 bases between the two germline ends. CDR1 is SNHLY and CDR2 is FYNNEI in the germline V gene. CDR3 coding DNA: TGTGCCAGCAGTCCTAGAGCGTTCGAGATAGATACGCAGTATTTT. This encodes CASSPRAFEIDTQYF.

The chain carries TRBV14 and TRBJ1-1; no firm D call. From germline, CDR1 is SGHDN and CDR2 FVKESK. The CDR3 length is 14 residues. V was cut by 0 bases and J by 0 bases, with 5 bases left in between. The CDR3 DNA reads TGTGCCAGCAGCCAAGAACACGTGAACACTGAAGCTTTCTTT. Translated, it gives CASSQEHVNTEAFF. The full variable domain, its missing parts supplied by reference TRBV14 and TRBJ1-1, is EAGVTQFPSHSVIEKGQTVTLRCDPISGHDNLYWYRRVMGKEIKFLLHFVKESKQDESGMPNNRFLAERTGGTYSTLKVQPAELEDSGVYFCASSQEHVNTEAFFGQGTRLTVV.

The V gene is TRBV19, the J gene TRBJ2-3, with TRBD2 matching over 8 bases. Germline V gene lookup returns CDR1 LNHDA and CDR2 SQIVND (reference sequence). J gave up 2 bases and V 3 bases, and 7 bases lay outside the gene matches. The CDR3 contains 16 residues. The CDR3 loop reads CASSISSGLNTDTQYF. The CDR3 bases are TGTGCCAGTAGTATTTCTAGCGGGTTAAACACAGATACGCAGTATTTT.

This clone occurred once. The chain is built from TRBV9 and TRBJ1-6; TRBD1 is a possible D gene (5 bases). Germline CDR1 and CDR2: SGDLS and YYNGEE. This CDR3 contains 15 residues. V was trimmed by 2 bases and J by 4 bases, leaving 10 bases between them. DNA of the CDR3: TGTGCCAGCAGCGTGGACACCAAATATAATTCACCCCTCCACTTT. It translates to CASSVDTKYNSPLHF.

The chain uses TRBV5-4 and TRBJ2-3, with 8 bases that match TRBD2. Germline assignment: CDR1 SGHNT and CDR2 YYREEE (reference sequence). J was trimmed by 8 bases and V by 0 bases; bases with no gene match: 5. The CDR3 spans 14 residues. CDR3 loop: CASSLAAGGFTQYF. The CDR3 DNA reads TGTGCCAGCAGCTTGGCGGCGGGAGGCTTTACGCAGTATTTT.

The gene calls are TRBV29-1 and TRBJ2-2; 16 nucleotides line up with TRBD2. After removal of 1 base from V and 3 bases from J, the junction contained 8 bases not matched to a gene. CDR1 and CDR2 from the germline V gene are SQVTM and ANQGSEA. This CDR3 region has 19 residues. CDR3 loop: CSVEGSGLAGGPYTGELFF. DNA for the CDR3: TGCAGCGTTGAAGGTTCGGGACTAGCGGGGGGGCCGTACACCGGGGAGCTGTTTTTT.